Below are 28 T cell receptor beta chains sequenced from a single sample in a study of vaccination effects on CD4 cells after COVID-19. No antigen has been identified for these receptors. Profiled with immunoSEQ multiplex PCR; TCRdb holds only in-frame clones, not every one. The sample shows about 24,000 clones, approximately 70% of them seen only once. ViraFEST used viral peptide pools to expand antigen-specific CD4+ T cells before sequencing. Isolating CD4+ T cells followed approximately 11 days of culture. As their vaccination, participants received two doses of either BNT162b2 or mRNA-1273. The specimen comprised CD4+ T cells from PBMCs cultured with SARS-CoV-2 spike peptides, sampled after COVID-19 vaccination. Receptors originate from a human donor who received a COVID-19 vaccine.

The chain recombines TRBV6-2 or TRBV6-3 with TRBJ2-5, with TRBD1 matching 9 bases. The germline V gene has CDR1 MNHEY and CDR2 SVGEGT. This CDR3 comprises 15 residues. Trimming took 5 bases from V and 5 from J; bases not matched to a gene: 9. As DNA, the CDR3 is TGTGCCAGCAGTACCCCGACAGGGGGAAGGGAGACCCAGTACTTC. Encoded protein: CASSTPTGGRETQYF.

V and J are TRBV10-2 and TRBJ2-3; D assignment may be TRBD1 or TRBD2 (6 bases each). Germline V gives CDR1 WSHSY, CDR2 SAAADI. The CDR3 is made up of 14 amino acids. The V and J ends lost 7 bases and 4 bases respectively, with 15 bases between them. Written as DNA, the CDR3 is TGCGCCAGCACAAAGGGGGAGGTCCCAGATACGCAGTATTTT. It codes for CASTKGEVPDTQYF.

The chain has TRBV5-1 and TRBJ1-5; D is uncertain. The V gene's germline CDR1 is SGHRS and CDR2 YFSETQ. V was clipped by 0 bases and J by 8 bases, with 9 bases between them. The CDR3 spans 13 residues. The CDR3 loop reads CASSLDSAEPQHF. As DNA, the CDR3 is TGCGCCAGCAGCTTGGACAGCGCGGAGCCCCAGCATTTT.

About this clone itself: A read error may account for a junction end that differs from germline. This CDR3 reads CASSQDDRGINF. The CDR3 DNA reads as TGTGCCAGCAGCCAAGACGACAGGGGGATAAACTTC. The rearrangement links TRBV3-1 (or the pseudogene TRBV3-2) to TRBJ2-7, with 9 bases fitting TRBD1. The CDR3 totals 12 residues. Germline lookup yields CDR1 LGHDT and CDR2 YNNKEL (reference sequence).

The chain uses TRBV6-5 and TRBJ1-4; 7 nucleotides line up with TRBD1. Looked up from germline, CDR1 is MNHEY and CDR2 is SVGAGI. The length of the CDR3 is 15 residues. V lost 8 bases and J lost 3; bases outside the gene matches: 9. CDR3 coding DNA: TGTGCCAGCGGTCCACCAGGGACAGCTAATGAAAAACTGTTTTTT. It translates to CASGPPGTANEKLFF.

V is TRBV27 and J is TRBJ1-6; weak D call: TRBD1 (5 bases). The CDR3 is made up of 15 amino acids. V dropped 2 bases and J dropped 9 bases, with 14 bases sitting between them. CDR1 is MNHEY and CDR2 is SMNVEV in the germline V gene (reference sequence). The CDR3 is CASSLEGSWSSPLHF. The CDR3 DNA reads TGTGCCAGCAGTTTAGAGGGGTCTTGGAGTTCACCCCTCCACTTT.

This clone was seen just once. The rearrangement links TRBV5-1 to TRBJ1-2; perhaps TRBD1 as D (5 bases). Germline lookup yields CDR1 SGHRS and CDR2 YFSETQ. Trimming cost V 0 bases and J 8 bases, with 8 bases left between them. The CDR3 spans 12 residues. This CDR3 is CASSLAGGGYTF. The CDR3 bases are TGCGCCAGCAGCTTGGCGGGGGGAGGCTACACCTTC.

CDR3 in DNA: TGTGCCAGCAGCAAAGGGACTAGCGGGATCAATGAGCAGTTCTTC. Amino acids: CASSKGTSGINEQFF. The chain is built from TRBV11-2 and TRBJ2-1; 13 nucleotides align to TRBD2. The CDR3 has 15 amino acids. Looked up from germline, CDR1 is SGHAT and CDR2 is FQNNGV. After removal of 5 bases from V and 6 bases from J, the junction contained 4 bases not matched to a gene.

This clone appeared once. The chain carries TRBV7-8 and TRBJ1-5; no clear D gene. There are 17 residues in the CDR3. Trimming removed 1 base at V and 1 base at J, with 14 bases between. From germline, CDR1 is SGHVS and CDR2 FQNEAQ. The CDR3 region is CASSLGFYGRSNQPQHF. CDR3 DNA: TGTGCCAGCAGCTTAGGATTTTACGGCAGGAGCAATCAGCCCCAGCATTTT.

V gene TRBV28 combines with J gene TRBJ2-7, with D maybe TRBD1 (6 bases). The CDR3 consists of 14 residues. Germline loops: CDR1 MDHEN, CDR2 SYDVKM. V lost 5 bases and J lost 6, with 17 bases in between. The DNA of the CDR3 is TGTGCCAGCAGTAGCCGGTTACAGGGTCCCGAGCAGTACTTC. Translated, it gives CASSSRLQGPEQYF. Based on the CDR3 plus reference TRBV28 and TRBJ2-7, the full variable domain is DVKVTQSSRYLVKRTGEKVFLECVQDMDHENMFWYRQDPGLGLRLIYFSYDVKMKEKGDIPEGYSVSREKKERFSLILESASTNQTSMYLCASSSRLQGPEQYFGPGTRLTVT.

This chain links TRBV24-1 with TRBJ1-2, with a weak D call TRBD1 (6 bases). Trimming shortened V by 5 bases and J by 6 bases, and 12 bases separated the two germline ends. Germline CDR1 and CDR2: KGHDR and SFDVKD. The CDR3 extends over 13 amino acids. The CDR3 loop reads CATSGAGHHGYTF. CDR3 sequence (DNA): TGTGCCACCAGTGGGGCGGGACATCATGGCTACACCTTC.

The rearrangement links TRBV12-3 or TRBV12-4 to TRBJ1-5, with D tentatively TRBD1 (5 bases). The CDR3 contains 13 residues. V dropped 6 bases and J dropped 4 bases, with 10 bases sitting between them. The CDR3: CASSLRQNQPQHF. CDR3 sequence (DNA): TGTGCCAGCAGCCTCCGACAGAATCAGCCCCAGCATTTT.

The genes are TRBV12-3 or TRBV12-4 and TRBJ2-4; D ambiguous. The CDR3 contains 11 residues. The ends were cut back, 5 bases at V and 6 bases at J, with 5 bases in the middle. CDR3 bases: TGTGCCAGCAGTGTGGGAAACATTCAGTACTTC. Its translation is CASSVGNIQYF.

This chain joins TRBV5-1 and TRBJ2-2; D is unresolved. The length of the CDR3 is 14 residues. Trimming took 4 bases from V and 6 from J, leaving 13 bases between them. CDR1 is SGHRS and CDR2 is YFSETQ in the germline V gene. Here the CDR3 DNA reads TGCGCCAGCAGCCCTGGCCAGTCTTCCGGGGAGCTGTTTTTT. Amino acids: CASSPGQSSGELFF. The variable domain in full, with the rest retrieved from reference TRBV5-1 and TRBJ2-2, is KAGVTQTPRYLIKTRGQQVTLSCSPISGHRSVSWYQQTPGQGLQFLFEYFSETQRNKGNFPGRFSGRQFSNSRSEMNVSTLELGDSALYLCASSPGQSSGELFFGEGSRLTVL.

The chain is built from TRBV6-5 and TRBJ1-1, with D unresolved. With 6 bases removed from V and 10 bases from J, the gap between germline ends came to 18 bases. The CDR3 consists of 13 residues. CDR1 and CDR2 (germline): MNHEY, SVGAGI. This CDR3 is CASRVGGSLGAFF. Here the CDR3 DNA reads TGTGCCAGCAGGGTTGGAGGGAGCCTAGGAGCTTTCTTT.

This clone was observed a handful of times. The chain has TRBV25-1 and TRBJ1-2; weak D call: TRBD1 (5 bases). The CDR3 length is 15 residues. Trimming shortened V by 5 bases and J by 2 bases, and 15 bases separated the two germline ends. Germline V lookup: CDR1 MGHDK, CDR2 SYGVNS. CDR3 nucleotide sequence: TGTGCCAGCAGTTCTCCGGGACTGGACAACTATGGCTACACCTTC. Translating gives CASSSPGLDNYGYTF.

V is TRBV4-1 and J is TRBJ1-6; tentatively, D is TRBD1 (6 bases). The CDR3 sequence is 15 residues long. Germline values: CDR1 MGHRA, CDR2 YSYEKL. Trimming stripped 0 bases from V and 7 bases from J, with 10 bases between. The CDR3 loop is CASSQDSQGNSPLHF. In DNA form, the CDR3 reads TGCGCCAGCAGCCAAGATTCACAGGGCAATTCACCCCTCCACTTT.

V gene TRBV19 combines with J gene TRBJ1-5; 9 nucleotides agree with TRBD1. The V segment lost 5 bases and the J segment 1 base; nucleotides outside the gene matches: 3. This CDR3 region has 15 residues. The germline gives CDR1 LNHDA, CDR2 SQIVND (reference sequence). The CDR3 spells CASSLQGASNQPQHF. CDR3 DNA: TGTGCCAGTAGTTTACAGGGGGCAAGCAATCAGCCCCAGCATTTT.

The V call is TRBV18, the J call TRBJ2-5, with 12 positions matching TRBD2. In germline, CDR1 is KGHSH, CDR2 LQKENI. The CDR3 loop spans 14 amino acids. V gave up 3 bases and J gave up 5 bases; unmatched junction bases: 1. The CDR3 sequence is CASSPLAGGETQYF. DNA of the CDR3: TGTGCCAGCTCACCGCTAGCGGGAGGGGAGACCCAGTACTTC.

This clone is classed as medium-sized. The CDR3 reads CSATDWGFKSFF. The DNA for the CDR3 is TGCAGTGCTACTGATTGGGGATTCAAGTCTTTCTTT. V and J are TRBV20-1 and TRBJ1-1; no firm D call. V was trimmed by 4 bases and J by 12 bases, leaving 18 bases between them. Germline CDR1 reads DFQATT; CDR2 reads SNEGSKA (reference sequence). The CDR3 is made up of 12 amino acids.

CDR3 DNA: TGTGCCAGCAGCCTCCTCGGGAACACTGAAGCTTTCTTT. It yields the protein CASSLLGNTEAFF. The V gene is TRBV6-5, the J gene TRBJ1-1; D not resolved. Germline-derived CDR1 and CDR2 are MNHEY and SVGAGI. V was clipped by 6 bases and J by 1 base, with 9 bases between them. The CDR3 sequence is 13 residues long.

This clone is a singleton in its sample. This rearrangement joins TRBV12-5 to TRBJ2-1, with 9 bases aligning to TRBD2. V shed 4 bases, J shed 6 bases, and the junction held 7 bases outside the gene matches. Germline V CDR1 and CDR2: LGHNT, FRNRAP. The CDR3 covers 15 residues. This CDR3 is CASGSVSSGINEQFF. The CDR3 DNA reads as TGTGCTAGTGGTTCAGTCTCTAGCGGGATCAATGAGCAGTTCTTC.

The rearrangement links TRBV3-1 (or the pseudogene TRBV3-2) to TRBJ1-3; possibly TRBD1 for D (6 bases). CDR3 length: 16 amino acids. The V end was cut by 4 bases, the J end by 0 bases, with 13 bases between. Per the germline V gene, CDR1 is LGHDT and CDR2 is YNNKEL (reference sequence). The CDR3 here is CASSPGQGTSGNTIYF. Here the CDR3 DNA reads TGTGCCAGCAGCCCCGGGCAGGGGACCTCTGGAAACACCATATATTTT.

The chain recombines TRBV3-1 (or the pseudogene TRBV3-2) with TRBJ2-1; possibly TRBD2 for D (6 bases). Germline-derived CDR1 and CDR2 are LGHDT and YNNKEL (reference sequence). The CDR3 covers 15 residues. Trimming cost V 1 base and J 7 bases, with 14 bases left between them. DNA of the CDR3: TGTGCCAGCAGCCAAGCTGGGCTAGCGAATAATGAGCAGTTCTTC. Its translation is CASSQAGLANNEQFF.

This clone came up a few times. The chain is built from TRBV5-4 and TRBJ2-3; D gene unclear. V shed 0 bases and J shed 0 bases, with 14 bases lying between them. This CDR3 has 17 residues. Germline V CDR1 and CDR2: SGHNT, YYREEE (reference sequence). The CDR3, as DNA: TGTGCCAGCAGCTTGGCCTCCTTGATGGGAAGCACAGATACGCAGTATTTT. Translation gives CASSLASLMGSTDTQYF.

This clone was recorded a few times. The chain recombines TRBV6-5 with TRBJ2-2, with 8 bases fitting TRBD2. Germline trimming cut 2 bases from V and 5 bases from J; bases unmatched to any gene: 7. This CDR3 spans 16 amino acids. The germline V gene has CDR1 MNHEY and CDR2 SVGAGI. The CDR3 reads CASSYGASGLTGELFF. In nucleotides, the CDR3 is TGTGCCAGCAGTTACGGGGCTAGCGGGTTGACCGGGGAGCTGTTTTTT.

This clone was detected only once. The V gene is TRBV6-5, the J gene TRBJ2-7; D perhaps matches TRBD1 (5 bases). The CDR3 is made up of 14 amino acids. Trimming shortened V by 2 bases and J by 2 bases, and 10 bases separated the two germline ends. Germline V CDR1 and CDR2: MNHEY, SVGAGI. CDR3 sequence: CASSYTDTTYEQYF. For the CDR3, the DNA is TGTGCCAGCAGTTACACGGACACGACCTACGAGCAGTACTTC.

The CDR3 DNA reads as TGTGCCAGCAGCTTACGACCTGCGGGAGCAGGGCAGCCCCAGCATTTT. It codes for CASSLRPAGAGQPQHF. V gene TRBV7-2 combines with J gene TRBJ1-5; D may be TRBD1 (5 bases). Germline CDR1 is SGHTA and CDR2 is FQGNSA. V lost 2 bases to trimming and J lost 7 bases, with 18 bases between them. CDR3 length: 16 residues. Based on the CDR3 plus reference TRBV7-2 and TRBJ1-5, the full variable domain is GAGVSQSPSNKVTEKGKDVELRCDPISGHTALYWYRQSLGQGLEFLIYFQGNSAPDKSGLPSDRFSAERTGGSVSTLTIQRTQQEDSAVYLCASSLRPAGAGQPQHFGDGTRLSIL.